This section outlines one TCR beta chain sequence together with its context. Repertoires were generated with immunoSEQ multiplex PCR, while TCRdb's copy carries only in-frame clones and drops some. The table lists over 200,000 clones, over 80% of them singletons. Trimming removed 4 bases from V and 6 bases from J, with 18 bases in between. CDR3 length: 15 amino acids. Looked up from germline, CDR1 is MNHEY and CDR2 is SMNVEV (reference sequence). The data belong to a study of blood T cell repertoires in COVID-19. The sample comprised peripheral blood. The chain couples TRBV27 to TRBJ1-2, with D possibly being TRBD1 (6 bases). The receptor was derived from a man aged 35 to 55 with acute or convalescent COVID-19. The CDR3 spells CASSWEGFPGDGYTF. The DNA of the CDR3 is TGTGCCAGCAGTTGGGAGGGGTTCCCAGGGGATGGCTACACCTTC.